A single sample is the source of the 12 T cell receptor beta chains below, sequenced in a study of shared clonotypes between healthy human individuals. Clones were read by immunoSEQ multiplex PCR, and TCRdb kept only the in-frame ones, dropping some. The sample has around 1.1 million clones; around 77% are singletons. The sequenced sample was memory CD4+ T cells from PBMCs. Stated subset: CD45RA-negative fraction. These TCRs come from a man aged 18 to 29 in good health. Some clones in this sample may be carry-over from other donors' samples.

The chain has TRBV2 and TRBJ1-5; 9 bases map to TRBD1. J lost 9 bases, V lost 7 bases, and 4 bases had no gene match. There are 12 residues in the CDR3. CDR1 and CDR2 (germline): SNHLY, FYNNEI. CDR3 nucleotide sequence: TGTGCCAGCAATTACAGGGGGCGGCCCCAGCATTTT. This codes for CASNYRGRPQHF.

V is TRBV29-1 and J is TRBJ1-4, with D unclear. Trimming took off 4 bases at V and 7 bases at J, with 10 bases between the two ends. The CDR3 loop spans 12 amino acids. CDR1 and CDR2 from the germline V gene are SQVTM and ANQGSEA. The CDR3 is CSVGRSGEKLFF. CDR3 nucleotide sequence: TGCAGCGTTGGGCGGTCTGGTGAAAAACTGTTTTTT.

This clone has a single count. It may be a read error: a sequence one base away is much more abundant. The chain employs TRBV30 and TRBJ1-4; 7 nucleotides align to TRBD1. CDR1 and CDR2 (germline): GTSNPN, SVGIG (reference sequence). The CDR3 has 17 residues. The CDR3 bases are TGTGCCCGGAGTGTTAACAGGGGCCATGCAACTAATGAAAAACTGTTTTTT. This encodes CARSVNRGHATNEKLFF.

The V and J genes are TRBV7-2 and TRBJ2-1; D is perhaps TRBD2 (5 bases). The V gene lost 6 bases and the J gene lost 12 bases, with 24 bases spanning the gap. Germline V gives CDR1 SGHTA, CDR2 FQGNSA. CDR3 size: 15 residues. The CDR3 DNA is TGTGCCAGCAGATCTGGACGGGCCTTGGGTGAGGGGCAGTTCTTC. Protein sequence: CASRSGRALGEGQFF.

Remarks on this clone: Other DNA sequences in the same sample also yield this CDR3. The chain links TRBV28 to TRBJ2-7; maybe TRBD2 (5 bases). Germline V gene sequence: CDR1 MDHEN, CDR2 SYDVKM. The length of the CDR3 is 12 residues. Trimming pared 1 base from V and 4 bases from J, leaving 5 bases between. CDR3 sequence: CASSLSGYEQYF. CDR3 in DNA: TGTGCCAGCAGTTTATCGGGGTACGAGCAGTACTTC.

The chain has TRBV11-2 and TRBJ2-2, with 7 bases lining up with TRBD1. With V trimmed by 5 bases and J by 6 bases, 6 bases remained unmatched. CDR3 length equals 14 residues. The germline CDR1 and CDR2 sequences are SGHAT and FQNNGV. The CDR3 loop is CASSLTGTAGELFF. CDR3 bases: TGTGCCAGCAGCCTGACAGGGACGGCCGGGGAGCTGTTTTTT.

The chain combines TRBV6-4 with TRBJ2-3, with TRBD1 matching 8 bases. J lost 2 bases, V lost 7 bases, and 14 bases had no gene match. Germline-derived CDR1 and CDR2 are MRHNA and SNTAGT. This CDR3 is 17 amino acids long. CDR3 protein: CASNQGQGFVDTDTQYF. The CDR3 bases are TGTGCCAGCAACCAAGGACAGGGTTTCGTAGACACAGATACGCAGTATTTT.

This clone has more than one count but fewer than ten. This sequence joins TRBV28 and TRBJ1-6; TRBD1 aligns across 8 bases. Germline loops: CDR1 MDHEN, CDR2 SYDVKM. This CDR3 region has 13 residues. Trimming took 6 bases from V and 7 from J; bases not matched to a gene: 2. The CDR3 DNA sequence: TGTGCCAGCAGAGGGACAGGAAATTCACCCCTCCACTTT. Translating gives CASRGTGNSPLHF.

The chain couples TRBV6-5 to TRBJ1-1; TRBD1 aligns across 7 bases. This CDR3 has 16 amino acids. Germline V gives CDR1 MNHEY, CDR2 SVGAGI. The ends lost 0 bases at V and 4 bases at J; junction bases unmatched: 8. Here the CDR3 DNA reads TGTGCCAGCAGTTACTCCTACACTGCAGGGGGCACTGAAGCTTTCTTT. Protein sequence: CASSYSYTAGGTEAFF.

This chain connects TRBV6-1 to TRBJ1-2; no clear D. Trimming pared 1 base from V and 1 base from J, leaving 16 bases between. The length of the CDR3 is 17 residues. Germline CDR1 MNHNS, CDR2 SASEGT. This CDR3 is CASSEGIGRGGNYGYTF. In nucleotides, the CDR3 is TGTGCCAGCAGTGAAGGGATTGGACGGGGAGGTAACTATGGCTACACCTTC.

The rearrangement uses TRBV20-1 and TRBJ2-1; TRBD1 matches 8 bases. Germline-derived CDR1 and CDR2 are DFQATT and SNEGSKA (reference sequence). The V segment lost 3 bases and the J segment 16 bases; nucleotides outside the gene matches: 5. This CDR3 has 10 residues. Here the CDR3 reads CSAREDREFF. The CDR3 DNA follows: TGCAGTGCTAGGGAGGACAGGGAATTCTTC.

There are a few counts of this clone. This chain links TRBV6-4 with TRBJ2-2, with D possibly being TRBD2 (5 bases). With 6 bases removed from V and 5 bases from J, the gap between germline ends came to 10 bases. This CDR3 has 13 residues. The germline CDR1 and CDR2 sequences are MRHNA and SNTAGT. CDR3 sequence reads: CASSDRGTGELFF. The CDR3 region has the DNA TGTGCCAGCAGCGACCGGGGAACCGGGGAGCTGTTTTTT.